This is a list of T cell receptor beta chains from one sample in a study of cytomegalovirus exposure and HLA in healthy donors. Clones were sequenced by immunoSEQ multiplex PCR, and TCRdb holds only the in-frame ones, with some missing. Counted here are approximately 140,000 clones, roughly 69% occurring once; the ten biggest clones make up about 3%. The sample consisted of PBMCs. These receptors came from a human donor in good health. Each CDR3 is given with its conserved first and last residue. The order of the fields is D gene, V gene, J gene, clone size, CDR3 protein, CDR3 DNA. The D gene is left open where the match is weak. Some rows mark clone size as missing; the rest say once, few, many or name a class of expanded clone.

d_call: TRBD1
v_call: TRBV30
j_call: TRBJ2-3
clone_size: .
cdr3_aa: CAWSVGQSRPGGTQYF
cdr3_nt: TGTGCCTGGAGTGTCGGACAGTCCCGCCCAGGGGGTACGCAGTATTTT

d_call: TRBD1
v_call: TRBV2
j_call: TRBJ1-4
clone_size: .
cdr3_aa: CASSWTGKNEKLFF
cdr3_nt: TGTGCCAGCAGTTGGACAGGAAAAAATGAAAAACTGTTTTTT

d_call: .
v_call: TRBV11-1
j_call: TRBJ2-2
clone_size: .
cdr3_aa: CASKGGQFYTGELFF
cdr3_nt: TGTGCCAGCAAGGGGGGACAGTTCTACACCGGGGAGCTGTTTTTT

d_call: .
v_call: TRBV7-9
j_call: TRBJ2-1
clone_size: .
cdr3_aa: CSSSLRIGEEQFF
cdr3_nt: TGTTCCAGCAGCTTACGAATCGGGGAAGAGCAGTTCTTC

d_call: TRBD2
v_call: TRBV18
j_call: TRBJ2-1
clone_size: .
cdr3_aa: CASSPLAGASSYNEQFF
cdr3_nt: TGTGCCAGCTCGCCCCTAGCGGGGGCGAGCTCCTACAATGAGCAGTTCTTC

d_call: .
v_call: TRBV27
j_call: TRBJ2-5
clone_size: .
cdr3_aa: CASSLRQRETQYF
cdr3_nt: TGTGCCAGCAGTCTTCGACAGAGAGAGACCCAGTACTTC

d_call: TRBD1
v_call: TRBV30
j_call: TRBJ1-5
clone_size: .
cdr3_aa: CAWSVGQAYQPQHF
cdr3_nt: TGTGCCTGGAGTGTTGGACAGGCCTATCAGCCCCAGCATTTT

d_call: .
v_call: TRBV21-1
j_call: TRBJ2-5
clone_size: .
cdr3_aa: CASMAGVKTQYF
cdr3_nt: TGTGCCAGCATGGCGGGTGTGAAGACCCAGTACTTC

d_call: .
v_call: TRBV27
j_call: TRBJ2-2
clone_size: .
cdr3_aa: CASGGWPTGELFF
cdr3_nt: TGTGCCAGCGGGGGGTGGCCAACCGGGGAGCTGTTTTTT

d_call: .
v_call: TRBV5-5
j_call: TRBJ1-1
clone_size: .
cdr3_aa: CASSAHAGAGNTEAFF
cdr3_nt: TGTGCCAGCAGCGCACATGCGGGGGCCGGAAACACTGAAGCTTTCTTT

d_call: .
v_call: TRBV13
j_call: TRBJ2-7
clone_size: .
cdr3_aa: CASSLEASNSYEQYF
cdr3_nt: TGTGCCAGCAGCTTAGAAGCCTCTAACTCCTACGAGCAGTACTTC

d_call: TRBD1
v_call: TRBV18
j_call: TRBJ2-7
clone_size: .
cdr3_aa: CASSPGTGGIYEQYF
cdr3_nt: TGTGCCAGCTCACCCGGGACAGGGGGGATCTACGAGCAGTACTTC

d_call: TRBD2
v_call: TRBV11-2
j_call: TRBJ2-7
clone_size: .
cdr3_aa: CASRLAGGTYEQYF
cdr3_nt: TGTGCCAGCAGGTTAGCGGGAGGGACCTACGAGCAGTACTTC

d_call: .
v_call: TRBV6-1
j_call: TRBJ1-3
clone_size: .
cdr3_aa: CASSARTGNTIYF
cdr3_nt: TGTGCCAGCAGTGCCAGAACTGGAAACACCATATATTTT

d_call: TRBD2
v_call: TRBV7-9
j_call: TRBJ2-1
clone_size: .
cdr3_aa: CASSPRLAGGGNEQFF
cdr3_nt: TGTGCCAGCAGCCCCCGACTAGCGGGAGGTGGTAATGAGCAGTTCTTC

d_call: TRBD1
v_call: TRBV18
j_call: TRBJ2-1
clone_size: .
cdr3_aa: CASSRTRDRVYEQFF
cdr3_nt: TGTGCCAGCTCACGAACCCGGGACAGGGTTTACGAGCAGTTCTTC

d_call: TRBD1
v_call: TRBV11-2
j_call: TRBJ1-2
clone_size: .
cdr3_aa: CASSLAGGYGYTF
cdr3_nt: TGTGCCAGCAGCTTGGCAGGGGGCTATGGCTACACCTTC

d_call: TRBD1
v_call: TRBV7-3
j_call: TRBJ2-5
clone_size: .
cdr3_aa: CASSPNRGVETQYF
cdr3_nt: TGTGCCAGCAGCCCAAACAGGGGGGTAGAGACCCAGTACTTC

d_call: .
v_call: TRBV7-9
j_call: TRBJ1-1
clone_size: .
cdr3_aa: CSSSLKGDTEAFF
cdr3_nt: TGTTCCAGCAGCTTAAAGGGGGACACTGAAGCTTTCTTT

d_call: TRBD1
v_call: TRBV9
j_call: TRBJ2-2
clone_size: .
cdr3_aa: CASSPRDRGYTGELFF
cdr3_nt: TGTGCCAGCAGCCCGAGGGACAGGGGATACACCGGGGAGCTGTTTTTT

d_call: TRBD1
v_call: TRBV6-6
j_call: TRBJ1-2
clone_size: .
cdr3_aa: CASEQGDYGYTF
cdr3_nt: TGTGCCAGCGAACAGGGGGACTATGGCTACACCTTC

d_call: TRBD1
v_call: TRBV10-3
j_call: TRBJ1-2
clone_size: .
cdr3_aa: CAINRGNGYTF
cdr3_nt: TGTGCCATCAACAGGGGAAATGGCTACACCTTC

d_call: TRBD1
v_call: TRBV2
j_call: TRBJ2-2
clone_size: .
cdr3_aa: CASSWGGQGSTGELFF
cdr3_nt: TGTGCCAGCAGTTGGGGGGGACAGGGTAGCACCGGGGAGCTGTTTTTT

d_call: .
v_call: TRBV10-2
j_call: TRBJ2-1
clone_size: .
cdr3_aa: CASSEMQGEQFF
cdr3_nt: TGCGCCAGCAGTGAAATGCAGGGTGAGCAGTTCTTC

d_call: TRBD1
v_call: TRBV5-1
j_call: TRBJ2-7
clone_size: .
cdr3_aa: CASSSSNRDRFGHEQYF
cdr3_nt: TGCGCCAGCAGCTCTTCGAACCGGGACAGGTTTGGTCACGAGCAGTACTTC

d_call: TRBD2
v_call: TRBV7-2
j_call: TRBJ2-5
clone_size: .
cdr3_aa: CASSSMPGLAEETQYF
cdr3_nt: TGTGCCAGCAGCTCTATGCCGGGACTAGCGGAAGAGACCCAGTACTTC

d_call: .
v_call: TRBV6-1
j_call: TRBJ1-5
clone_size: .
cdr3_aa: CASSHDKVGNQPQHF
cdr3_nt: TGTGCCAGCAGTCACGACAAGGTGGGCAATCAGCCCCAGCATTTT

d_call: .
v_call: TRBV28
j_call: TRBJ2-5
clone_size: .
cdr3_aa: CASSFEGEQETQYF
cdr3_nt: TGTGCCAGCAGTTTCGAGGGAGAGCAAGAGACCCAGTACTTC

d_call: TRBD1
v_call: TRBV28
j_call: TRBJ1-1
clone_size: .
cdr3_aa: CASSLGTGISLTAFF
cdr3_nt: TGTGCCAGCAGTTTAGGGACAGGGATATCACTGACAGCTTTCTTT

d_call: TRBD2
v_call: TRBV2
j_call: TRBJ2-1
clone_size: once
cdr3_aa: CASSPLAGGYNEQFF
cdr3_nt: TGTGCCAGCAGTCCACTAGCGGGAGGGTACAATGAGCAGTTCTTC

d_call: .
v_call: TRBV10-3
j_call: TRBJ2-3
clone_size: .
cdr3_aa: CAISAAGDTQYF
cdr3_nt: TGTGCCATCAGTGCAGCAGGTGATACGCAGTATTTT

d_call: TRBD1
v_call: TRBV7-8
j_call: TRBJ1-5
clone_size: .
cdr3_aa: CASSSAGTGRNQPQHF
cdr3_nt: TGTGCCAGCAGCTCGGCCGGGACAGGGCGCAATCAGCCCCAGCATTTT

d_call: .
v_call: TRBV5-1
j_call: TRBJ2-6
clone_size: once
cdr3_aa: CASSPGRQSFSGANVLTF
cdr3_nt: TGCGCCAGCAGCCCCGGCAGACAGAGTTTCTCTGGGGCCAACGTCCTGACTTTC

d_call: .
v_call: TRBV5-1
j_call: TRBJ2-1
clone_size: .
cdr3_aa: CASSYQGSPSSYNEQFF
cdr3_nt: TGCGCCAGCAGCTACCAAGGATCCCCTAGCTCCTACAATGAGCAGTTCTTC

d_call: TRBD1
v_call: TRBV5-1
j_call: TRBJ1-1
clone_size: few
cdr3_aa: CASSLDFTGARTTEAFF
cdr3_nt: TGCGCCAGCAGCTTGGATTTTACAGGGGCGCGAACCACTGAAGCTTTCTTT

d_call: TRBD2
v_call: TRBV7-9
j_call: TRBJ2-5
clone_size: .
cdr3_aa: CSSSLLAGFSQETQYF
cdr3_nt: TGTTCCAGCAGCTTACTAGCGGGATTTTCCCAAGAGACCCAGTACTTC

d_call: .
v_call: TRBV6-5
j_call: TRBJ1-3
clone_size: .
cdr3_aa: CASIGGNSGNTIYF
cdr3_nt: TGTGCCAGCATCGGAGGTAACTCTGGAAACACCATATATTTT

d_call: TRBD1
v_call: TRBV5-4
j_call: TRBJ2-7
clone_size: .
cdr3_aa: CASSLPKRQGASYEQYF
cdr3_nt: TGTGCCAGCAGCTTGCCGAAAAGACAGGGGGCGAGCTACGAGCAGTACTTC

d_call: TRBD2
v_call: TRBV5-1
j_call: TRBJ2-3
clone_size: .
cdr3_aa: CASSLGLAGGPQNF
cdr3_nt: TGCGCCAGCAGCCTGGGACTAGCGGGAGGGCCGCAGAATTTT

d_call: TRBD2
v_call: TRBV5-1
j_call: TRBJ2-1
clone_size: .
cdr3_aa: CASSSDLAGRSYNEQFF
cdr3_nt: TGCGCCAGCAGCTCCGACCTAGCGGGACGGTCCTACAATGAGCAGTTCTTC

d_call: .
v_call: TRBV9
j_call: TRBJ2-7
clone_size: few
cdr3_aa: CASSVVPGTAYEQYF
cdr3_nt: TGTGCCAGCAGCGTAGTCCCAGGTACGGCCTACGAGCAGTACTTC

d_call: .
v_call: TRBV4-3
j_call: TRBJ1-3
clone_size: few
cdr3_aa: CASSHGGSSGNTIYF
cdr3_nt: TGCGCCAGCAGCCATGGGGGGAGCTCTGGAAACACCATATATTTT

d_call: TRBD1
v_call: TRBV30
j_call: TRBJ2-1
clone_size: .
cdr3_aa: CAWKSTGGAVLDEQFF
cdr3_nt: TGTGCCTGGAAGTCCACAGGGGGCGCTGTGCTGGATGAGCAGTTCTTC

d_call: TRBD2
v_call: TRBV5-6
j_call: TRBJ2-5
clone_size: .
cdr3_aa: CASRLLSGTSLETQYF
cdr3_nt: TGTGCCAGCAGATTACTTTCCGGGACTAGCCTGGAGACCCAGTACTTC

d_call: TRBD1
v_call: TRBV7-8
j_call: TRBJ1-1
clone_size: .
cdr3_aa: CASSLTGSGTETFF
cdr3_nt: TGTGCCAGCAGCTTGACAGGGTCTGGCACTGAAACTTTCTTT